This TCR beta chain was documented in a study of CD8 T cells in Susac syndrome. Random hexamers were used to reverse transcribe an amount of roughly 0.5 to 1 ug RNA. TCR beta CDR3 was amplified by immunoSEQ multiplex PCR. This amplification extended across 54 Vbeta and 13 Jbeta segments. Using its own MiXCR run on the immunoSEQ multiplex PCR reads, TCRdb lists one record per CDR3 protein. The table lists around 150,000 distinct CDR3 sequences, 85% to 95% of them singletons, with around 0.12% in the top ten. The CDR3 covers 19 residues. Germline CDR1 reads GTSNPN; CDR2 reads SVGIG (reference sequence). V lost 0 bases and J lost 3; bases outside the gene matches: 18. FACS enriched CD8+ TEMRA cells, while bulk CD8+ and CD4+ were negatively isolated.

This chain joins TRBV30 and TRBJ2-3; 7 bases map to TRBD2. This clonotype was obtained from a human donor with multiple sclerosis. Specimen: CD4+ T cells from PBMCs. CDR3 coding DNA: TGTGCCTGGAGTGTATCCCGTTCTATAGCAGCGGGGATAACAGATACGCAGTATTTT. This translates into CAWSVSRSIAAGITDTQYF.